This T cell receptor beta chain was captured by sequencing in a study of control samples from healthy donors and cancer patients. Germline values: CDR1 MDHEN, CDR2 SYDVKM. The ends were cut back, 2 bases at V and 0 bases at J, with 13 bases in the middle. The CDR3 totals 17 residues. The assay was immunoSEQ multiplex PCR, and TCRdb's table has in-frame clones only and misses some. The sample yields 230,000 or so clones, about 93% seen once. Sequenced material: blood. This TCR derives from a man aged 50 to 60 in good health. The V gene is TRBV28, the J gene TRBJ2-2; D ambiguous. The CDR3 coding sequence is TGTGCCAGCAGTTTAAGTGCCTTCGAGACGAACACCGGGGAGCTGTTTTTT. Its protein is CASSLSAFETNTGELFF.